This TCR beta chain stems from a study of T cell repertoires in cytomegalovirus infection. This CDR3 region has 13 residues. Germline V lookup: CDR1 SGHAT, CDR2 FQNNGV. Trimming left V 0 bases short and J 14 bases short, with 13 bases between. TCRdb used MiXCR to reprocess the reads, holding one entry per CDR3 protein. In the table there are some 350,000 distinct CDR3 sequences, under 35% of which are singletons. Turning to this clonotype: As yet, its antigen is unknown.

The source of this sequence is a human donor in good health (CMV status not recorded). Some clones in this sample may be carry-over from other donors' samples. This chain joins TRBV11-2 and TRBJ1-4; TRBD1 is a possible D gene (5 bases). The sequencing here drew on cultured PBMCs, taken from culture after CMV antigen stimulation. In DNA form, the CDR3 reads TGTGCCAGCAGCTTAGAATTACAGGCCAGGCTGTTTTTT. Amino acids: CASSLELQARLFF. Based on the CDR3 plus reference TRBV11-2 and TRBJ1-4, the full variable domain is EAGVAQSPRYKIIEKRQSVAFWCNPISGHATLYWYQQILGQGPKLLIQFQNNGVVDDSQLPKDRFSAERLKGVDSTLKIQPAKLEDSAVYLCASSLELQARLFFGSGTQLSVL.